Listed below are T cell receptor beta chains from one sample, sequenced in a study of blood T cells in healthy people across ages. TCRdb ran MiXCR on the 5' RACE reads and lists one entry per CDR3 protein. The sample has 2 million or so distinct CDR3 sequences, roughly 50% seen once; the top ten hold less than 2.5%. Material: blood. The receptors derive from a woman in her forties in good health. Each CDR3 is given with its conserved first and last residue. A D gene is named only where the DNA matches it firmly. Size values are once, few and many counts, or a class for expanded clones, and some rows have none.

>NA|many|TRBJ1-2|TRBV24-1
CATSATSYGYTF
TGTGCCACCAGTGCGACTTCCTATGGCTACACCTTC
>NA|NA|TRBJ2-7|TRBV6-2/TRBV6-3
CASSRATSGSYEQYF
TGTGCCAGCAGTCGTGCCACCAGCGGCTCATACGAGCAGTACTTC
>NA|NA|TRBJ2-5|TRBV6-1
CASSEPGSSQETQYF
TGTGCCAGCAGTGAACCAGGGAGCTCCCAAGAGACCCAGTACTTC
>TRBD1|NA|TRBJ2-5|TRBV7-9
CASSLPGQPEETQYF
TGTGCCAGCAGTCTCCCGGGACAGCCTGAAGAGACCCAGTACTTC
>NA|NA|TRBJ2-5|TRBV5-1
CVSSFGQNQETQYF
TGCGTCAGCAGCTTTGGCCAGAACCAAGAGACCCAGTACTTC
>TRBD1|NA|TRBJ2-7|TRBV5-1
CASSHATGNEQYF
TGCGCCAGCAGCCATGCGACAGGGAACGAGCAGTACTTC
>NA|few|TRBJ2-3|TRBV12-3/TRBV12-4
CASSHYSGGADTQYF
TGTGCCAGCAGCCACTATAGTGGGGGCGCAGATACGCAGTATTTT
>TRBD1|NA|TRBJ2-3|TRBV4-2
CASSQGQGDHSTDTQYF
TGTGCCAGCAGCCAAGGACAGGGGGACCATAGCACAGATACGCAGTATTTT
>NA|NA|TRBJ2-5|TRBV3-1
CASSQVGPGRRLQETQYF
TGTGCCAGCAGCCAAGTGGGACCGGGACGAAGATTGCAAGAGACCCAGTACTTC
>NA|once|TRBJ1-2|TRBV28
CASRGATGSNYGYTF
TGTGCCAGCAGGGGGGCGACAGGATCTAACTATGGCTACACCTTC
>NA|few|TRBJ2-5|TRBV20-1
CSARGRLVQETQYF
TGCAGTGCTAGAGGCCGACTAGTACAAGAGACCCAGTACTTC
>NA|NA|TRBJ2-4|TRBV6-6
CASSVEGLDIQYF
TGTGCCAGCAGTGTCGAGGGGTTAGACATTCAGTACTTC